This entry lists 16 T cell receptor beta chains sequenced from one sample in a study of T-cell memory formation after mild COVID-19. TCRdb fed the 5' RACE reads into MiXCR, producing one record per CDR3 protein. The sample records about 350,000 distinct CDR3 sequences, around 27% being singletons. The sample was PBMCs or a T cell subset sorted from them (not recorded which). The receptors shown here come from an adult woman who had mild COVID-19 (a few samples of this study predate the infection). Cell type and time point are not known.

This clonotype was observed a handful of times. The chain links TRBV15 to TRBJ2-5; the D gene is possibly TRBD1 (5 bases). CDR3 length: 16 amino acids. Trimming removed 0 bases at V and 2 bases at J, with 13 bases between. Germline CDR1 and CDR2: LNHNV and YYDKDF (reference sequence). The CDR3, as DNA: TGTGCCACCAGCAGAGATTTCGGACAACGTCAAGAGACCCAGTACTTC. Translated: CATSRDFGQRQETQYF.

This clonotype was observed a few times. This rearrangement joins TRBV7-9 to TRBJ2-7; unclear D gene. Germline CDR1 reads SEHNR; CDR2 reads FQNEAQ (reference sequence). This CDR3 contains 14 residues. V lost 5 bases to trimming and J lost 3 bases, with 14 bases between them. For the CDR3, the DNA is TGTGCCAGCAGCCCAGACCCTGCCGGCTACGAGCAGTACTTC. Translation gives CASSPDPAGYEQYF.

The V and J genes are TRBV7-6 and TRBJ2-1, with 16 bases that match TRBD2. With 4 bases clipped from V and 8 bases from J, the junction kept 2 bases outside the gene matches. This CDR3 is 15 amino acids long. Germline V gene data show CDR1 as SGHVS and CDR2 as FNYEAQ. The CDR3 coding sequence is TGTGCCAGCAGCTCGGGACTAGCGGGGGGGCATGAGCAGTTCTTC. It is translated as CASSSGLAGGHEQFF. The full variable domain, with the rest looked up from reference TRBV7-6 and TRBJ2-1, is GAGVSQSPRYKVTKRGQDVALRCDPISGHVSLYWYRQALGQGPEFLTYFNYEAQQDKSGLPNDRFSAERPEGSISTLTIQRTEQRDSAMYRCASSSGLAGGHEQFFGPGTRLTVL.

The chain is built from TRBV21-1 and TRBJ2-3; the D call of TRBD1 is as the table states it, not checked on the DNA. TRBV21-1 is labeled a pseudogene. The CDR3 length is 16 residues. The CDR3 loop reads CASSKTGRPWVNTQYF. CDR3 coding DNA: TGTGCCAGCAGCAAGACAGGGCGACCTTGGGTCAATACGCAGTATTTT.

This sequence joins TRBV5-1 and TRBJ1-2, with D perhaps TRBD1 (6 bases). The germline gives CDR1 SGHRS, CDR2 YFSETQ. There are 15 residues in the CDR3. Deletions cut 0 bases from V and 4 bases from J, with 13 bases between. CDR3 coding DNA: TGCGCCAGCAGCTTGGAAGGGGGTCGAGGCTATGGCTACACCTTC. Encoded protein: CASSLEGGRGYGYTF.

This clonotype has more than one count but fewer than ten. The chain carries TRBV7-6 and TRBJ1-6; D is unresolved. CDR3 size: 15 residues. The ends were cut back, 5 bases at V and 7 bases at J, with 15 bases in the middle. Germline CDR1 is SGHVS and CDR2 is FNYEAQ. The CDR3 spells CASSPGRSSNSPLHF. The CDR3 DNA reads as TGTGCCAGCAGCCCCGGGAGATCGAGCAATTCACCCCTCCACTTT.

This clonotype was observed a handful of times. The genes are TRBV20-1 and TRBJ2-4, with 10 bases aligning to TRBD2. V was pared by 5 bases and J by 1 base, with 8 bases of the junction left unmatched. The CDR3 is 16 amino acids. In germline, CDR1 is DFQATT, CDR2 SNEGSKA (reference sequence). The CDR3 coding sequence is TGCAGTGCTTTTGGGGGGACTAGCGATGCCAAAAACATTCAGTACTTC. This codes for CSAFGGTSDAKNIQYF.

This clonotype was seen a handful of times. This chain links TRBV7-8 with TRBJ1-1, with 9 bases that match TRBD1. V was pared by 4 bases and J by 5 bases, with 8 bases of the junction left unmatched. Looked up from germline, CDR1 is SGHVS and CDR2 is FQNEAQ. The CDR3 runs 15 residues. CDR3 nucleotides: TGTGCCAGCAGCTCCCGGACAGGGGTTGGGACTGAAGCTTTCTTT. Translation gives CASSSRTGVGTEAFF.

The chain uses TRBV20-1 and TRBJ2-7, with 8 bases identical to TRBD2. The J segment lost 3 bases and the V segment lost 2 bases, leaving 6 bases of the junction unmatched. The CDR3 has 14 residues. Per the germline V gene, CDR1 is DFQATT and CDR2 is SNEGSKA (reference sequence). DNA of the CDR3: TGCAGTGCTAGATCCCGGACTAGCTACTACGAGCAGTACTTC. Residues: CSARSRTSYYEQYF.

The chain employs TRBV5-1 and TRBJ2-7; 9 nucleotides agree with TRBD2. J was trimmed by 0 bases and V by 5 bases; bases with no gene match: 6. CDR1 is SGHRS, CDR2 YFSETQ, per germline. CDR3 size: 15 residues. The CDR3 DNA reads as TGCGCCAGCAGAGAGACTAGCGGTAGCTCCTACGAGCAGTACTTC. It is translated as CASRETSGSSYEQYF.

The chain uses TRBV4-1 and TRBJ2-3; 12 bases align to TRBD2. Trimming at V came to 2 bases and at J to 0 bases, leaving 6 bases not matched to a gene. This CDR3 comprises 18 residues. CDR1 is MGHRA and CDR2 is YSYEKL in the germline V gene. The DNA for the CDR3 is TGCGCCAGCAGCCAATTGACTAGCGGGGGTTCTAGCACAGATACGCAGTATTTT. Encoded protein: CASSQLTSGGSSTDTQYF.

This clonotype was picked up a small number of times. The chain recombines TRBV5-1 with TRBJ2-1; 14 bases are a match to TRBD2. Germline V CDR1 and CDR2: SGHRS, YFSETQ. J was trimmed by 5 bases and V by 3 bases; bases with no gene match: 4. CDR3 length equals 16 residues. The CDR3 DNA is TGCGCCAGCAGCTCGGGACTAGCGGGAGAACACAATGAGCAGTTCTTC. It codes for CASSSGLAGEHNEQFF.

There are a few counts of this clonotype. The gene calls are TRBV11-2 and TRBJ1-6; D may be TRBD1 (6 bases). The germline V and J ends were trimmed by 4 bases and 6 bases, with 13 bases remaining between them. Germline V lookup: CDR1 SGHAT, CDR2 FQNNGV. The CDR3 extends over 15 amino acids. The CDR3 is CASSSQRGGNSPLHF. CDR3 coding DNA: TGTGCCAGCAGCTCCCAAAGGGGGGGTAATTCACCCCTCCACTTT. Based on the CDR3 plus reference TRBV11-2 and TRBJ1-6, the full variable domain is EAGVAQSPRYKIIEKRQSVAFWCNPISGHATLYWYQQILGQGPKLLIQFQNNGVVDDSQLPKDRFSAERLKGVDSTLKIQPAKLEDSAVYLCASSSQRGGNSPLHFGNGTRLTVT.

The chain couples TRBV5-5 to TRBJ2-1; no clear D gene. Trimming removed 0 bases at V and 1 base at J, with 5 bases between. CDR3 length: 14 residues. From germline, CDR1 is SGHKS and CDR2 YYEKEE (reference sequence). The CDR3 DNA reads TGTGCCAGCAGCTTGGTCCAGTCCTACAATGAGCAGTTCTTC. The encoded protein is CASSLVQSYNEQFF.

V and J are TRBV20-1 and TRBJ1-2; possibly TRBD1 for D (5 bases). V lost 5 bases and J lost 13, with 17 bases in between. The CDR3 covers 11 residues. Germline V lookup: CDR1 DFQATT, CDR2 SNEGSKA (reference sequence). The CDR3 sequence is CSAVVTDQFTF. CDR3 in DNA: TGCAGTGCTGTGGTGACAGATCAGTTCACCTTC.

V usage is TRBV29-1 and J usage is TRBJ2-3, with D unclear. V was pared by 6 bases and J by 2 bases, with 9 bases between. Germline V gives CDR1 SQVTM, CDR2 ANQGSEA. The CDR3 is 12 amino acids. CDR3 sequence: CSVPFFTDTQYF. CDR3 DNA: TGCAGCGTCCCATTTTTCACAGATACGCAGTATTTT.